The rows below give T cell receptor beta chains drawn from one sample of a study of cytotoxic CD8 clonotypes in ibrutinib-treated CLL. The method was immunoSEQ multiplex PCR; TCRdb's version includes in-frame clones alone and lacks a portion of them. The sample yields some 310,000 clones, just under 80% seen once. This specimen was PBMCs, taken before ibrutinib treatment. The origin of the receptors is a human donor with chronic lymphocytic leukemia. The conserved cysteine and the conserved F or W are not part of the CDR3 here. Each record gives: CDR3 protein, D gene, J gene, V gene. A D gene is named only where the DNA matches it firmly.

CDR3aa: AWRAPGLAGGRLRNEQF
d_gene: TRBD2
j_gene: TRBJ2-1
v_gene: TRBV30

CDR3aa: ASSPGHVNTEAF
d_gene: -
j_gene: TRBJ1-1
v_gene: TRBV28

CDR3aa: AISEVAPTSGSHEQY
d_gene: TRBD2
j_gene: TRBJ2-7
v_gene: TRBV10-3

CDR3aa: ASSLRRVETQY
d_gene: -
j_gene: TRBJ2-5
v_gene: TRBV5-6

CDR3aa: ASRPRWGGNQPQH
d_gene: -
j_gene: TRBJ1-5
v_gene: TRBV27

CDR3aa: ASRTLGTDTQY
d_gene: -
j_gene: TRBJ2-3
v_gene: TRBV6-5

CDR3aa: ASSFRLGNEQF
d_gene: -
j_gene: TRBJ2-1
v_gene: TRBV4-3

CDR3aa: ASSGPGLAGATGELF
d_gene: TRBD2
j_gene: TRBJ2-2
v_gene: TRBV6-1

CDR3aa: ASSQDRVLAGRQETQY
d_gene: TRBD2
j_gene: TRBJ2-5
v_gene: TRBV4-2

CDR3aa: ASRSGQGVFLGTEAF
d_gene: TRBD1
j_gene: TRBJ1-1
v_gene: TRBV19

CDR3aa: ASRMWAGEQETQY
d_gene: -
j_gene: TRBJ2-5
v_gene: TRBV5-1

CDR3aa: ASSPDRDGTYEQY
d_gene: -
j_gene: TRBJ2-7
v_gene: TRBV5-4

CDR3aa: ASSRTSHTGELF
d_gene: -
j_gene: TRBJ2-2
v_gene: TRBV25-1

CDR3aa: ASSVGVNEQF
d_gene: -
j_gene: TRBJ2-1
v_gene: TRBV7-9

CDR3aa: ASSYSETGELF
d_gene: -
j_gene: TRBJ2-2
v_gene: TRBV6-5

CDR3aa: ASSSGTVNEKLF
d_gene: TRBD1
j_gene: TRBJ1-4
v_gene: TRBV2

CDR3aa: AWSGLAGANEQF
d_gene: TRBD2
j_gene: TRBJ2-1
v_gene: TRBV30

CDR3aa: ASKAGEYTGELF
d_gene: TRBD2
j_gene: TRBJ2-2
v_gene: TRBV27

CDR3aa: ASNPGQVNQETQY
d_gene: TRBD1
j_gene: TRBJ2-5
v_gene: TRBV9

CDR3aa: ASSIGLSTNEKLF
d_gene: -
j_gene: TRBJ1-4
v_gene: TRBV19

CDR3aa: SASSGVGYT
d_gene: -
j_gene: TRBJ1-2
v_gene: TRBV20-1

CDR3aa: ASSSRGLAGASTDTQY
d_gene: TRBD2
j_gene: TRBJ2-3
v_gene: TRBV18

CDR3aa: ASSLDWLSEAF
d_gene: -
j_gene: TRBJ1-1
v_gene: TRBV5-8

CDR3aa: ASSEDRGSSYEQY
d_gene: TRBD1
j_gene: TRBJ2-7
v_gene: TRBV27

CDR3aa: ASSLSSGGELF
d_gene: -
j_gene: TRBJ2-2
v_gene: TRBV7-2

CDR3aa: ASSFRGRETQY
d_gene: -
j_gene: TRBJ2-5
v_gene: TRBV5-4

CDR3aa: ASSLSAAYNQPQH
d_gene: -
j_gene: TRBJ1-5
v_gene: TRBV7-9

CDR3aa: ASSLLAGVGNEQF
d_gene: TRBD2
j_gene: TRBJ2-1
v_gene: TRBV27

CDR3aa: ASSLRDSGTYEQY
d_gene: -
j_gene: TRBJ2-7
v_gene: TRBV18

CDR3aa: ASSRPDGTYGYT
d_gene: -
j_gene: TRBJ1-2
v_gene: TRBV4-2

CDR3aa: ASSLVVLAGSYEQY
d_gene: TRBD2
j_gene: TRBJ2-7
v_gene: TRBV11-2

CDR3aa: AWSALRTGKSYEQY
d_gene: TRBD1
j_gene: TRBJ2-7
v_gene: TRBV30

CDR3aa: ASSFLAVISDTQY
d_gene: TRBD2
j_gene: TRBJ2-3
v_gene: TRBV5-6

CDR3aa: SVRDRGGKLF
d_gene: TRBD1
j_gene: TRBJ1-4
v_gene: TRBV29-1

CDR3aa: ASSQAAQWTRFYEQY
d_gene: TRBD2
j_gene: TRBJ2-7
v_gene: TRBV14

CDR3aa: ATQPSGSESGTGELF
d_gene: TRBD2
j_gene: TRBJ2-2
v_gene: TRBV10-3

CDR3aa: ASSDLGTGVGNQPQH
d_gene: TRBD1
j_gene: TRBJ1-5
v_gene: TRBV2

CDR3aa: ASSIWAGATNEKLF
d_gene: -
j_gene: TRBJ1-4
v_gene: TRBV19

CDR3aa: ASSLDRMGGGYNEQF
d_gene: TRBD2
j_gene: TRBJ2-1
v_gene: TRBV27

CDR3aa: ASRDREETQY
d_gene: TRBD1
j_gene: TRBJ2-5
v_gene: TRBV6-6

CDR3aa: SVRVGGPNSGNTIY
d_gene: -
j_gene: TRBJ1-3
v_gene: TRBV29-1

CDR3aa: ASSFLNKGAGTQY
d_gene: -
j_gene: TRBJ2-5
v_gene: TRBV28